Given below is one TCR beta chain in context. Its antigen is unknown. Survey-level TCR-beta sequencing used DNA from CEF-cultured naive and memory CD4+ T cells. The repertoire was sequenced with immunoSEQ multiplex PCR; TCRdb's copy has only in-frame clones and lacks some. Here the sample spans roughly 45,000 clones, more than 65% being singletons. The data were obtained in a study of CD4 T cells in relation to SARS-CoV-2 and coronaviruses. Study summary: After approximately 10 days of antigen culture, PBMC TCR beta CDR3s were sequenced. Shared crossreactive spike epitopes were mapped to their HLA restriction.

The germline V gene has CDR1 SGHRS and CDR2 YFSETQ. This CDR3 has 17 residues. The V end lost 1 base, the J end lost 4 bases, and 18 bases lay between the germline ends. The sequence was obtained from an adult with COVID-19. The specimen sequenced was naive CD4+ T cells from PBMCs, cultured in vitro. Subset reported: naive CD4+ T cells isolated by negative enrichment. The V gene is TRBV5-1, the J gene TRBJ1-3; D is ambiguous. The CDR3 sequence: CASSLRPTMERGNTIYF. DNA of the CDR3: TGCGCCAGCAGCTTGCGCCCAACGATGGAACGGGGAAACACCATATATTTT.